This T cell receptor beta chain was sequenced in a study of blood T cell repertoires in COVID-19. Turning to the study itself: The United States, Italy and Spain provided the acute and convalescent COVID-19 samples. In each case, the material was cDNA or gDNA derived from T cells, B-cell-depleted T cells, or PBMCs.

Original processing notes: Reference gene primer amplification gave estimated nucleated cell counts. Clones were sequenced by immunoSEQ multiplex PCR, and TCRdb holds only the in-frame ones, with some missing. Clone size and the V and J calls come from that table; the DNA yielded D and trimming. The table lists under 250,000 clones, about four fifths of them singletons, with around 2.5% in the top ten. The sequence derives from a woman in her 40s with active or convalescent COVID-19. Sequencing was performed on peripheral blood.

In DNA, the CDR3 is TGTGCCGCGGGAAGAAGCAAGACCCAGTACTTC. The encoded protein is CAAGRSKTQYF. The chain uses TRBV30 and TRBJ2-5; a possible D gene is TRBD2 (6 bases). The V and J ends lost 8 bases and 6 bases respectively, with 13 bases between them. CDR1 is GTSNPN, CDR2 SVGIG, per germline (reference sequence). The CDR3 consists of 11 residues.